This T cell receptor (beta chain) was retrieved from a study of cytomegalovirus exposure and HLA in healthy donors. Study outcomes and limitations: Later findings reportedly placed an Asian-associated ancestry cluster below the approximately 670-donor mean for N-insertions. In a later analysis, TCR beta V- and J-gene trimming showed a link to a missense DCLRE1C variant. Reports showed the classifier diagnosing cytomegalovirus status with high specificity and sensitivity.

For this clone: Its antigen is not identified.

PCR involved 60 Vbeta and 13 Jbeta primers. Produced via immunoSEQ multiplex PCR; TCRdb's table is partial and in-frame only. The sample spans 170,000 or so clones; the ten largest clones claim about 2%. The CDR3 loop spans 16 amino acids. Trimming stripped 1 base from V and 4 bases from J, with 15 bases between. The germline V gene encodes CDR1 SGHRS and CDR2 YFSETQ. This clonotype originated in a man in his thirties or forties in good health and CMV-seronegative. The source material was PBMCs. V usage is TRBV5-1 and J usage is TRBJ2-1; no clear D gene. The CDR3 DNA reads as TGCGCCAGCAGCTTGACGGTCTCCCAATCTTACAATGAGCAGTTCTTC. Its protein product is CASSLTVSQSYNEQFF.